A selection of T cell receptor beta chains follows, all from one sample in a study of post-analysis software for immune sequencing data. TCRdb passed the PCR reads through MiXCR, listing each CDR3 protein once. This sample has under 650,000 distinct CDR3 sequences, with around 47% found just once. Sequencing input: blood. These receptors all stem from a girl between 10 and 17 years old with multiple sclerosis. Each CDR3 is given with its conserved first and last residue.

J gene | V gene | CDR3 protein
TRBJ2-3 | TRBV6-6 | CASTYGLAGPDTQYF
TRBJ1-5 | TRBV6-5 | CASSYQVPWSGTNQPQHF
TRBJ2-1 | TRBV5-1 | CASSLASGRAGNEQFF
TRBJ2-3 | TRBV24-1 | CATSDLGGPTDTQYF
TRBJ1-2 | TRBV12-3/TRBV12-4 | CASSLSAVHYGYTF
TRBJ2-7 | TRBV4-1 | CASSQVLEAPYEQYF
TRBJ2-5 | TRBV24-1 | CATSGDPRDRSQETQYF
NA | TRBV20-1 | CSAYADGRYEQYF
TRBJ1-6 | TRBV20-1 | CSARRDRESPLHF
TRBJ2-1 | TRBV10-3 | CAISSGTSGSYNEQFF
TRBJ2-1 | TRBV27 | CASTSSPGSYNEQFF
TRBJ1-6 | TRBV29-1 | CSVLPGYNSPLHF
TRBJ1-6 | TRBV29-1 | CSVGGAGSPLHF
TRBJ2-1 | TRBV5-6 | CASSLVRPGGWNEQFF
TRBJ2-1 | TRBV6-1 | CASSPSPFNEQFF
TRBJ2-7 | TRBV7-9 | CAVLGQGAYEQYF
TRBJ2-3 | TRBV20-1 | CSARVASGTDTQYF
TRBJ1-1 | TRBV5-6 | CASIGLTVNTEAFF
TRBJ1-2 | TRBV19 | CASHQGDHYGYTF
TRBJ2-3 | TRBV7-9 | CASSLTAETSTDTQYF
TRBJ2-1 | TRBV4-1 | CASSLNTGTSANEQFF
TRBJ2-3 | TRBV12-3/TRBV12-4 | CASSPKGLARTDTQYF
TRBJ2-5 | TRBV5-1 | CASSLGSLRGEEAQYF
TRBJ2-7 | TRBV4-2 | CASSPLTQPYEQYF
TRBJ1-1 | TRBV5-5 | CASSSGAGMLAFF
TRBJ2-7 | TRBV7-2 | CASTEHPEEEQYF
TRBJ2-1 | TRBV28 | CASRGTGGVNEQFF
TRBJ2-3 | TRBV10-2 | CASHGGLAGGADTQYF
TRBJ2-3 | TRBV10-3 | CAISSVDTLLDTQYF
TRBJ2-5 | TRBV7-9 | CARPAIGGRKTQYF
TRBJ2-1 | TRBV28 | CASSPRDYGRNEQFF
TRBJ2-2 | TRBV14 | CASSPEGGELFF